Detailed here is one T cell receptor (beta chain). Its antigen is as yet unknown. The CDR3 totals 14 residues. V dropped 6 bases and J dropped 6 bases, with 12 bases sitting between them. Germline V gives CDR1 MNHEY, CDR2 SMNVEV (reference sequence). The data derive from a study of shared clonotypes between healthy human individuals. As for the study in general: Each donor contributed plates that comprised three CD4 naive, three CD4 memory, two CD8 naive and one CD8 memory.

Study conclusions and caveats: Few donors limited the genetic and exposure-history diversity represented. Donor clonotype sharing was expected to depend on sequencing depth.

Adult Caucasians living in Nashville, Tennessee made up all of the donors. The method was immunoSEQ multiplex PCR; TCRdb's version includes in-frame clones alone and lacks a portion of them. The data hold about 980,000 clones, with over 75% observed a single time. Sequenced sample: memory CD4+ T cells sorted from blood. Specified subset: CD45RA-negative fraction. The chain carries TRBV27 and TRBJ1-6, with D maybe TRBD1 (5 bases). The source is a man younger than 35 in good health. Written as DNA, the CDR3 is TGTGCCAGCAGCTTTCCACAGGTTAATTCACCCCTCCACTTT. It encodes CASSFPQVNSPLHF.